The next 15 T cell receptor beta chains were all read from a single sample in a study of blood T cell repertoires in COVID-19. Assay: immunoSEQ multiplex PCR; the TCRdb copy retains only in-frame clones and omits some. The data show 95,000 to 150,000 clones, 85% seen once. Sequenced sample: peripheral blood. The receptor set was obtained from a woman older than 75 with acute or convalescent COVID-19.

This clone was counted only a few times. The genes are TRBV5-1 and TRBJ1-3; D possibly corresponds to TRBD1 (6 bases). The V gene's germline CDR1 is SGHRS and CDR2 YFSETQ. V was trimmed by 7 bases and J by 9 bases, leaving 11 bases between them. This CDR3 spans 11 amino acids. The CDR3 DNA reads TGCGCCAGCCATCAGGGGTCCACCATATATTTT. Its protein product is CASHQGSTIYF.

This clone is a singleton in its sample. CDR3 DNA: TGCGCCAGCAGCCAAGACTTCAGGGTCGCCGGGGAGCTGTTTTTT. Protein: CASSQDFRVAGELFF. The chain recombines TRBV4-3 with TRBJ2-2, with a possible D match to TRBD1 (5 bases). Germline values: CDR1 LGHNA, CDR2 YSLEER. The CDR3 totals 15 residues. Trimming stripped 0 bases from V and 6 bases from J, with 11 bases between.

The chain couples TRBV18 to TRBJ1-1; TRBD1 aligns across 11 bases. The germline V gene has CDR1 KGHSH and CDR2 LQKENI. The CDR3 loop spans 16 amino acids. The V gene end was trimmed by 1 base and the J gene end by 11 bases; junction bases not matched to a gene: 12. The CDR3 reads CASSPLNGQGASEAFF. CDR3 DNA sequence: TGTGCCAGCTCACCACTAAACGGACAGGGGGCGTCGGAGGCTTTCTTT.

The chain joins TRBV5-1 to TRBJ2-1; 12 bases are a match to TRBD2. V shed 5 bases and J 7 bases; nucleotides not matched to a gene: 13. CDR1 and CDR2 from the germline V gene are SGHRS and YFSETQ. The CDR3 loop spans 17 amino acids. The CDR3 DNA follows: TGCGCCAGCAGATTTGACTCTAGCGGGGGGGCTCTGAATGAGCAGTTCTTC. Its translation: CASRFDSSGGALNEQFF.

The rearrangement joins TRBV9 to TRBJ1-1; possible D gene TRBD1, 6 bases. The CDR3 length is 15 residues. Per germline, CDR1 SGDLS and CDR2 YYNGEE. V was clipped by 0 bases and J by 1 base, with 10 bases between them. CDR3 DNA sequence: TGTGCCAGCAGCGTAGTACAAGGGGGGAACACTGAAGCTTTCTTT. Its translation is CASSVVQGGNTEAFF.

The chain recombines TRBV14 with TRBJ2-3; D is undetermined. This CDR3 spans 13 amino acids. Germline CDR1 reads SGHDN; CDR2 reads FVKESK. V dropped 4 bases and J dropped 8 bases, with 13 bases sitting between them. CDR3 DNA: TGTGCCAGCAGCCGGCAAGACTTGGGTACGCAGTATTTT. This gives the protein CASSRQDLGTQYF.

This rearrangement joins TRBV14 to TRBJ1-2; D ambiguous. This CDR3 has 14 residues. The germline gives CDR1 SGHDN, CDR2 FVKESK. V gave up 0 bases and J gave up 8 bases, with 13 bases separating them. The CDR3, as DNA: TGTGCCAGCAGCCAAGATAGGCCCGGGATAGGCTACACCTTC. Protein sequence: CASSQDRPGIGYTF.

This clone appeared a single time. The genes are TRBV27 and TRBJ1-4; 7 positions match TRBD1. The CDR3 runs 15 residues. J gave up 8 bases and V 2 bases, and 8 bases lay outside the gene matches. The V gene's germline CDR1 is MNHEY and CDR2 SMNVEV (reference sequence). CDR3 nucleotide sequence: TGTGCCAGCAGTTTAACAGGGGCGGGAAGGGAAAAACTGTTTTTT. Its translation: CASSLTGAGREKLFF. The entire variable domain, with the rest obtained from reference TRBV27 and TRBJ1-4, is as follows: EAQVTQNPRYLITVTGKKLTVTCSQNMNHEYMSWYRQDPGLGLRQIYYSMNVEVTDKGDVPEGYKVSRKEKRNFPLILESPSPNQTSLYFCASSLTGAGREKLFFGSGTQLSVL.

The V gene is TRBV15, the J gene TRBJ1-2; 10 bases are a match to TRBD1. Germline assignment: CDR1 LNHNV and CDR2 YYDKDF (reference sequence). The CDR3 has 16 residues. Trimming cost V 4 bases and J 4 bases; bases outside gene matches: 9. The CDR3 loop reads CATSTGQGFESYGYTF. Here the CDR3 DNA reads TGTGCCACCAGCACGGGACAGGGGTTTGAATCCTATGGCTACACCTTC.

V is TRBV6-8 and J is TRBJ1-4, with D maybe TRBD1 (5 bases). V lost 2 bases, J lost 3 bases, and 13 bases lay in between. The CDR3 runs to 16 residues. Germline V gene lookup returns CDR1 MNHGY and CDR2 SAAAGT. The chain's CDR3 is CASSYPMGQPNEKLFF. For the CDR3, the DNA is TGTGCCAGCAGTTACCCCATGGGGCAGCCTAATGAAAAACTGTTTTTT.

The chain is built from TRBV19 and TRBJ1-1, with a weak D call TRBD1 (6 bases). From germline, CDR1 is LNHDA and CDR2 SQIVND (reference sequence). This CDR3 is 13 amino acids long. V was shortened by 3 bases and J by 9 bases, with 14 bases between the two germline ends. CDR3 sequence: CASSIRWTDKAFF. Written as DNA, the CDR3 is TGTGCCAGTAGTATCCGATGGACAGACAAAGCTTTCTTT.

J is TRBJ1-4 and V is TRBV18; TRBD1 might be the D (6 bases). Germline CDR1 reads KGHSH; CDR2 reads LQKENI. The CDR3 is 15 residues long. V was pared by 4 bases and J by 3 bases, with 12 bases between. Here the CDR3 DNA reads TGTGCCAGCTCACTCATTCAGGGGCCTAATGAAAAACTGTTTTTT. Amino acid sequence: CASSLIQGPNEKLFF.

This rearrangement joins TRBV18 to TRBJ2-1; D ambiguous. The CDR3 totals 14 residues. Trimming pared 2 bases from V and 7 bases from J, leaving 12 bases between. Per germline, CDR1 KGHSH and CDR2 LQKENI. DNA for the CDR3: TGTGCCAGCTCACCAAATATTGAGGAAAATGAGCAGTTCTTC. This encodes CASSPNIEENEQFF.

This clone has only a few counts. V is TRBV7-8 and J is TRBJ2-5; D remains unclear. CDR3 length: 13 amino acids. Germline CDR1 SGHVS, CDR2 FQNEAQ. The germline V and J ends were trimmed by 1 base and 4 bases, with 7 bases remaining between them. The CDR3 coding sequence is TGTGCCAGCAGCTTAGGATTCAGAGAGACCCAGTACTTC. Amino acids: CASSLGFRETQYF. The full variable domain, in which reference TRBV7-8 and TRBJ2-5 provide the parts outside the CDR3, is GAGVSQSPRYKVAKRGQDVALRCDPISGHVSLFWYQQALGQGPEFLTYFQNEAQLDKSGLPSDRFFAERPEGSVSTLKIQRTQQEDSAVYLCASSLGFRETQYFGPGTRLLVL.

The genes are TRBV2 and TRBJ1-1; D possibly corresponds to TRBD1 (5 bases). The CDR3 totals 17 residues. CDR1 and CDR2 (germline): SNHLY, FYNNEI. The V and J ends lost 7 bases and 0 bases respectively, with 21 bases between them. CDR3 DNA sequence: TGTGCCAGCAATTCCCCACGCCTGGGGGGTATGAACACTGAAGCTTTCTTT. It is translated as CASNSPRLGGMNTEAFF.